This T cell receptor (beta chain) was identified in a study of vaccination and CD4 T cells after COVID-19 (dated by TCRdb to between 2022 and 2023). In the study overall: SARS-CoV-2 positivity had been established in the convalescent patients by nasal swab PCR, and mild disease was recorded in roughly ten of these patients and severe disease in one. Six males and four females were included in the convalescent cohort, with two Hispanic individuals, seven Caucasians, two Asians and one multiracial person represented. Each participant got two doses of either the Pfizer-BioNTech BNT162b2 vaccine (n=8) or the Moderna mRNA-1273 vaccine (n=2). Post-COVID blood samples were collected from convalescent patients a median of about 92 days after diagnosis, with a range of roughly 35 to 180 days. Post-vaccine blood samples were obtained a median of around 67 days after the second vaccine dose, with a range of roughly 12 to 250 days. For stimulating the cultures, overlapping spike peptide pools were used, derived from SARS-CoV-2 as well as from the common cold coronaviruses HCoV-NL63, HCoV-OC43 and HCoV-229E. In control cultures, a CEFX viral epitope pool was used as positive control, an HIV-1 Nef peptide pool was used as negative control, or no peptide was added. The spike-specific CD4+ TCR repertoire was compared before and after mRNA vaccination in over nine COVID-19 convalescent patients and a few infection-naive healthy vaccine recipients.

The treatment or condition label on this specimen signifies: approximately 9-day PBMC culture with coronavirus spike peptide pools or control peptides (ViraFEST assay). The study used the ViraFEST assay, which expanded antigen-specific T cells with peptide pools and then identified expanded clonotypes by TCR sequencing. Positive SARS-CoV-2 PCR tests in the convalescent patients dated from March to December 2020, before Alpha, Beta and Delta variants emerged in the United States. Approximately 1.8 million PBMCs per well were cultured in IMDM with roughly 5.5% human AB serum and approximately 10 IU/ml IL-2, plus 10 ug/ml peptide pools. Half of the culture medium was replaced with fresh IL-2-containing medium on days 3 and 7. CD4+ T cells were isolated after approximately ten days of culture through negative selection using the EasySep CD4+ T cell isolation kit. PBMCs were separated from whole blood using Ficoll-Paque Plus gradient centrifugation and then either used fresh or cryopreserved at -140C. In general, triplicate wells were set up for every culture condition.

Of note for this clonotype: Its antigen has not been determined. No much larger clone exists at a distance of one base, and base qualities are not known.

Study-level results and caveats: Nearly all vaccine-specific clones in convalescent patients (304 of 307) were mono-reactive for SARS-CoV-2 spike rather than cross-reactive with common cold coronaviruses. In convalescent patients, a median approximately 90% of post-vaccine SARS-CoV-2-reactive clones were detected only after vaccination, suggesting vaccine-specific priming. The study included relatively few convalescent patients and did not analyze early timepoints after natural infection. An increase in the median number of SARS-CoV-2-reactive clonotypes from 20 to 25 after infection to some 40 after vaccination was observed, but the change was not found to be significant.

Library preparation was by PCR. TCR sequencing of DNA from cultured CD4+ T cells used the Oncomine TCR Beta short-read assay at the Johns Hopkins FTIC core. The QIAamp micro DNA kit was used to extract genomic DNA from the cultured CD4+ T cells. Oncomine TCR Beta libraries from cultured CD4+ T cells were pooled with unique dual indexes and sequenced on an Illumina iSeq 100. Per the source publication's procedure: Non-productive sequences were filtered out, and CDR3s that did not start with C, did not end with F or W, or were shorter than 7 amino acids were discarded. Antigen-specific clonotypes were identified using the MANAFEST web application through comparison of peptide-stimulated wells with reference and other culture wells. For a clone to be called positive, the clone needed an FDR below 0.05, an odds ratio above 5, and a productive frequency above 0.1% in at least two of three replicate wells. Clonotypes that were significantly expanded in both SARS-CoV-2 spike wells and at least one common cold coronavirus spike condition were defined as cross-reactive. Similarity between CDR3 sequences was evaluated in R version 3.6.1 using Levenshtein distances (stringdist) and unrooted phylogenetic trees (ape). Starting from the raw public reads, TCRdb applied fastp trimming at Q25, assembled clones with MiXCR and retained in-frame beta chains. Entries that share a CDR3 protein sequence are merged under the most common genes and DNA. TCRdb's processing, not the authors' own work, is the source of the V and J calls. This sample comprises just under 20,000 distinct CDR3 sequences, around 58% of them detected only once. The ten largest make up less than 9.5% of the sample.

At the junction V is shortened by 1 base and J by 4 bases, with 7 bases in between. Looking up the germline V gene yields CDR1 LGHNT and CDR2 FRNRAP. The CDR3 measures 14 amino acids from cysteine to phenylalanine. The CDR3 DNA has 42 bases and is translated from base 1. Recombination joined TRBV12-5 with TRBJ2-2; the D gene identity is not certain. This TCR was recovered from a human donor who had recovered from COVID-19. Sequencing was performed on CD4+ T cells from blood, cultured in vitro. CDR3 protein: CASGLGLITGELFF. The nucleotides read TGTGCTAGTGGTTTGGGGCTCATCACCGGGGAGCTGTTTTTT.